These 3 T cell receptor beta chains originate from one sample sequenced in a study of CD8+CD57+ T cells in acquired aplastic anemia. Both TCR beta VDJ combination and CDR3 sequence profiling were carried out. Genomic DNA was the template for this profiling. One entry per CDR3 protein results from TCRdb running MiXCR on the reads. The sample consists of 100,000 to 120,000 distinct CDR3 sequences, around 53% of them appearing once. Sequenced input: sorted CD4+, CD8+, or CD8+CD57+ T cells (not recorded which) from PBMCs. The source of these receptors is a human donor in good health, serving as a control.

This clonotype occurred a few times. The chain carries TRBV4-1 and TRBJ2-3; the D gene is possibly TRBD2 (6 bases). Germline CDR1 MGHRA, CDR2 YSYEKL. V shed 5 bases and J shed 0 bases, with 27 bases lying between them. This CDR3 region has 20 residues. Here the CDR3 DNA reads TGCGCCAGCAGCGAAAGAGCGGCCGCGGGGCACATTTCCAGCACAGATACGCAGTATTTT. It yields the protein CASSERAAAGHISSTDTQYF.

Worth noting for this clonotype: One end of the junction varies from germline; a read error may be responsible. The chain joins TRBV29-1 to TRBJ1-1; tentative D call: TRBD1 (6 bases). The CDR3 is 14 amino acids. In germline, CDR1 is SQVTM, CDR2 ANQGSEA. The CDR3 region has the DNA TGCAGCGTTCAACAGGGCGGGTTGGTCACTGGAGCTTTCTTT. This codes for CSVQQGGLVTGAFF. Supplemented by reference TRBV29-1 and TRBJ1-1, the full variable domain reads SAVISQKPSRDICQRGTSLTIQCQVDSQVTMMFWYRQQPGQSLTLIATANQGSEATYESGFVIDKFPISRPNLTFSTLTVSNMSPEDSSIYLCSVQQGGLVTGAFFGQGTRLTVV.

This clonotype was detected ten times or more. J is TRBJ1-6 and V is TRBV2, with D tentatively TRBD1 (6 bases). The V end lost 7 bases, the J end lost 10 bases, and 23 bases lay between the germline ends. This CDR3 region has 16 residues. CDR1 SNHLY and CDR2 FYNNEI come from the germline V gene. Here the CDR3 reads CASNDRQGLQGSPLHF. CDR3 nucleotides: TGTGCCAGCAACGACCGTCAGGGGCTCCAGGGGTCACCCCTCCACTTT.